This entry describes one T cell receptor beta chain. The target antigen is unknown. The data were obtained in a study of shared clonotypes between healthy human individuals. Across the study: With ages of 18 to 49, the donors were a couple of women and a few men. Study-level results: Collection of samples was limited to blood; tissue repertoires likely differ.

The CDR3 is made up of 11 amino acids. Trimming took 3 bases from V and 9 from J, leaving 7 bases between them. Per the germline V gene, CDR1 is SGHNT and CDR2 is YYREEE (reference sequence). Profiling relied on immunoSEQ multiplex PCR, and the TCRdb table lists in-frame clones only, not all of them. There are under 2.5 million clones in the sample; about nine tenths occur only once, and approximately 0.4% lies in the top ten. The source is a man aged 18 to 29 in good health. Some clones in this sample may be carry-over from other donors' samples. Sequencing used naive CD4+ T cells from PBMCs. The sample's subset: CD45RA+ positively selected. The chain combines TRBV5-4 with TRBJ2-1; no firm D call. The CDR3 spells CASSSYAEQFF. In DNA, the CDR3 is TGTGCCAGCAGCTCCTACGCTGAGCAGTTCTTC.